This TCR beta chain emerged from a study of monozygotic twins with cystic fibrosis. Findings and caveats of the study: Monozygotic CF twin pairs shared significantly more nucleotide-identical clonotypes than unrelated CF individuals did. V usage most resembled the co-twin in 13 of 16 pairs.

Points on this clone: The antigen remains undetermined.

The CDR3 runs to 15 residues. The V and J ends lost 1 base and 11 bases, in that order; junction bases with no gene match: 16. Germline V gene sequence: CDR1 GTSNPN, CDR2 SVGIG (reference sequence). Profiling relied on immunoSEQ multiplex PCR, and the TCRdb table lists in-frame clones only, not all of them. Among around 35,000 clones, about 80% were seen once, and the ten largest hold roughly 1.7%. The sample taken for sequencing was blood. The TCR was taken from a girl aged 2 to 9 with cystic fibrosis. This chain uses TRBV30 with TRBJ2-7; 8 positions agree with TRBD1. CDR3 DNA: TGTGCCTGGAGTGGTAGCGGTGGACAGGGATCGAAAAAGTACTTC. This gives the protein CAWSGSGGQGSKKYF.